A single sample gave rise to the 15 T cell receptor beta chains below, sequenced in a study of a mutant IDH1 vaccine in newly diagnosed glioma. The antigens of these receptors remain unknown. Time point: week 23, last vaccination. Topical imiquimod accompanied each vaccine dose, which consisted of 300 ug of mutant IDH1 20-mer peptide. Clones were sequenced by immunoSEQ multiplex PCR, and TCRdb holds only the in-frame ones, with some missing. The repertoire has tens of thousands of clones, around 76% of them found once; the top ten carry about 4.9%. The sample was PBMCs, taken from a glioma patient whose treatment included an IDH1 peptide vaccine. The receptors come from a man between 45 and 60 years old with glioma.

A note on this clone: Other nucleotide sequences in the sample specify the same CDR3. The chain is built from TRBV30 and TRBJ1-5; weak D call: TRBD1 (6 bases). CDR3 size: 13 residues. The germline V gene has CDR1 GTSNPN and CDR2 SVGIG (reference sequence). Trimming shortened V by 2 bases and J by 4 bases, and 9 bases separated the two germline ends. The DNA for the CDR3 is TGTGCCTGGAGTCCACAGGGAAATCAGCCCCAGCATTTT. It translates to CAWSPQGNQPQHF. The complete variable domain, with remaining parts taken from reference TRBV30 and TRBJ1-5, reads SQTIHQWPATLVQPVGSPLSLECTVEGTSNPNLYWYRQAAGRGLQLLFYSVGIGQISSEVPQNLSASRPQDRQFILSSKKLLLSDSGFYLCAWSPQGNQPQHFGDGTRLSIL.

The V gene is TRBV20-1, the J gene TRBJ1-2, with TRBD1 as a possible D gene (6 bases). V lost 6 bases to trimming and J lost 4 bases, with 9 bases between them. Per the germline V gene, CDR1 is DFQATT and CDR2 is SNEGSKA (reference sequence). The CDR3 consists of 11 residues. In DNA form, the CDR3 reads TGCAGTGCAGGGGGTGGCTATGGCTACACCTTC. This gives the protein CSAGGGYGYTF.

The CDR3 loop is CASSLGRALNTEAFF. In nucleotides, the CDR3 is TGTGCCAGCAGCTTAGGTCGAGCATTGAACACTGAAGCTTTCTTT. The chain uses TRBV7-9 and TRBJ1-1; D remains ambiguous. The CDR3 sequence is 15 residues long. The germline gives CDR1 SEHNR, CDR2 FQNEAQ (reference sequence). V dropped 1 base and J dropped 0 bases, with 9 bases sitting between them.

This sequence joins TRBV5-1 and TRBJ2-1, with 7 bases identical to TRBD1. Germline-derived CDR1 and CDR2 are SGHRS and YFSETQ. The CDR3 spans 15 residues. Trimming at V came to 4 bases and at J to 3 bases, leaving 7 bases not matched to a gene. The CDR3 sequence is CASSPLTGSYNEQFF. The CDR3 DNA follows: TGCGCCAGCAGCCCCTTGACAGGGAGCTACAATGAGCAGTTCTTC.

V gene TRBV9 combines with J gene TRBJ2-5; tentative D call: TRBD2 (6 bases). Germline CDR1 and CDR2: SGDLS and YYNGEE. Trimming cost V 4 bases and J 1 base, with 14 bases left between them. There are 15 residues in the CDR3. The DNA for the CDR3 is TGTGCCAGCAGCCAGAGTACGGGGGTCCAAGAGACCCAGTACTTC. As protein: CASSQSTGVQETQYF.

This chain links TRBV7-9 with TRBJ2-7, with D maybe TRBD1 (6 bases). Germline CDR1 SEHNR, CDR2 FQNEAQ (reference sequence). The CDR3 sequence is 16 residues long. V was clipped by 4 bases and J by 5 bases, with 21 bases between them. CDR3 amino acids: CASSSQGAGAINEQYF. DNA of the CDR3: TGTGCCAGCAGCTCACAAGGGGCAGGGGCTATCAACGAGCAGTACTTC. Based on the CDR3 plus reference TRBV7-9 and TRBJ2-7, the full variable domain is DTGVSQNPRHKITKRGQNVTFRCDPISEHNRLYWYRQTLGQGPEFLTYFQNEAQLEKSRLLSDRFSAERPKGSFSTLEIQRTEQGDSAMYLCASSSQGAGAINEQYFGPGTRLTVT.

V gene TRBV5-6 combines with J gene TRBJ2-7; possibly TRBD1 or TRBD2 for D (5 bases each). Trimming shortened V by 4 bases and J by 2 bases, and 22 bases separated the two germline ends. The CDR3 length is 17 residues. Germline V gene data show CDR1 as SGHDT and CDR2 as YYEEEE. The CDR3 DNA reads as TGTGCCAGCAGCCGTCCTTTTTCCGGGACGGAGACCTACGAGCAGTACTTC. This codes for CASSRPFSGTETYEQYF.

The rearrangement uses TRBV18 and TRBJ1-5; no clear D gene. CDR1 and CDR2 from the germline V gene are KGHSH and LQKENI. Trimming stripped 1 base from V and 4 bases from J, with 11 bases between. CDR3 length: 15 amino acids. The CDR3 reads CASSPQSMRNQPQHF. DNA for the CDR3: TGTGCCAGCTCACCACAGAGCATGAGGAATCAGCCCCAGCATTTT. The variable domain in full, with the rest retrieved from reference TRBV18 and TRBJ1-5, is NAGVMQNPRHLVRRRGQEARLRCSPMKGHSHVYWYRQLPEEGLKFMVYLQKENIIDESGMPKERFSAEFPKEGPSILRIQQVVRGDSAAYFCASSPQSMRNQPQHFGDGTRLSIL.

This clone has only one observation. The gene calls are TRBV30 and TRBJ2-7; 12 bases agree with TRBD1. This CDR3 region has 14 residues. V lost 2 bases, J lost 6 bases, and 5 bases stayed unmatched. Germline V gene data show CDR1 as GTSNPN and CDR2 as SVGIG (reference sequence). CDR3 nucleotide sequence: TGTGCCTGGAGTCGGGACAGGGGGCTTTTCGAGCAGTACTTC. This encodes CAWSRDRGLFEQYF.

The V call is TRBV6-6, the J call TRBJ1-1; D might be TRBD1 (5 bases). Per germline, CDR1 MNHNY and CDR2 SVGAGI (reference sequence). The CDR3 sequence is 13 residues long. With 6 bases removed from V and 4 bases from J, the gap between germline ends came to 12 bases. CDR3: CASRLQGPTEAFF. The CDR3 DNA is TGTGCCAGCAGGCTGCAGGGTCCCACTGAAGCTTTCTTT.

This clone was seen a single time. The V and J genes are TRBV9 and TRBJ1-1; D may be TRBD1 (5 bases). Germline CDR1 and CDR2: SGDLS and YYNGEE. The CDR3 extends over 14 amino acids. Deletions cut 1 base from V and 4 bases from J, with 11 bases between. CDR3 sequence reads: CASSVMGTGTEAFF. DNA of the CDR3: TGTGCCAGCAGCGTAATGGGGACGGGCACTGAAGCTTTCTTT.

J is TRBJ1-1 and V is TRBV15; D unresolved. This CDR3 has 14 residues. Trimming took 5 bases from V and 3 from J, leaving 13 bases between them. CDR1 and CDR2 from the germline V gene are LNHNV and YYDKDF (reference sequence). DNA of the CDR3: TGTGCCACCAGCCAGCGAGCGGTAGACACTGAAGCTTTCTTT. It codes for CATSQRAVDTEAFF.

V and J are TRBV30 and TRBJ2-2; possibly TRBD1 or TRBD2 for D (5 bases each). Trimming left V 3 bases short and J 6 bases short, with 8 bases between. Germline assignment: CDR1 GTSNPN and CDR2 SVGIG (reference sequence). This CDR3 spans 12 amino acids. CDR3 bases: TGTGCCTGGAGGAGGGGAGCCGGGGAGCTGTTTTTT. This sequence encodes CAWRRGAGELFF.

This clone was seen a few times. The genes are TRBV2 and TRBJ2-1; 9 bases are a match to TRBD2. With V trimmed by 6 bases and J by 2 bases, 2 bases remained unmatched. The CDR3 spans 14 residues. Germline V gene data show CDR1 as SNHLY and CDR2 as FYNNEI. The CDR3 DNA sequence: TGTGCCAGCAGAGCGGGGGGACCCTACAATGAGCAGTTCTTC. Translation: CASRAGGPYNEQFF.

The chain carries TRBV10-3 and TRBJ1-4, with TRBD1 as a possible D gene (5 bases). Deletions cut 0 bases from V and 7 bases from J, with 9 bases between. The germline V gene encodes CDR1 ENHRY and CDR2 SYGVKD. The CDR3 totals 14 residues. CDR3 sequence: CAISESRAGEKLFF. DNA for the CDR3: TGTGCCATCAGTGAGTCCAGGGCTGGTGAAAAACTGTTTTTT.